This T cell receptor (beta chain) was retrieved from a study of cytomegalovirus exposure and HLA in healthy donors. Vbeta (60) and Jbeta (13) primers were used in the PCR. The repertoire was sequenced with immunoSEQ multiplex PCR; TCRdb's copy has only in-frame clones and lacks some. The sample lists about 110,000 clones; 81% were seen once. V was trimmed by 3 bases and J by 7 bases, leaving 12 bases between them. The CDR3 has 14 residues. Germline V gene data show CDR1 as KGHSH and CDR2 as LQKENI. Notes on the study in general: Within an earlier analysis, most TCR beta V segments proved productive either about 87% or about 30% of the time.

On this clone itself: Its matching antigen is unknown.

The chain recombines TRBV18 with TRBJ1-4; D is ambiguous. The sequence came from a woman aged 25 to 39 in good health and CMV-seronegative. The material sequenced was PBMCs. The CDR3 nucleotides are TGTGCCAGCTCACCCCTCCCCGGCGGTGAAAAACTGTTTTTT. Translated, it gives CASSPLPGGEKLFF.